This is a list of T cell receptor beta chains from one sample in a study of graft-versus-host responses after intestinal transplantation. No antigen has been assigned to these receptors. TCRdb's copy holds only in-frame clones and misses some; the assay was immunoSEQ multiplex PCR. This sample yields approximately 50,000 clones, of which approximately 88% are seen a single time; less than 0.55% belongs to the top ten. The specimen comprised unstimulated CD4+ T cells sorted from spleen or lymph node cells, sampled before transplant. Every receptor here comes from a human donor who was the organ donor for an intestinal transplant. Both conserved end residues are part of each CDR3. A D gene is named only where the DNA matches it firmly. The size entry is marked missing in some rows and otherwise reads once, few, many or a size class.

cdr3_aa: CASGVYEQFF; cdr3_nt: TGTGCCAGCGGGGTGTATGAGCAGTTCTTC; clone_size: .; v_call: TRBV27; d_call: .; j_call: TRBJ2-1
cdr3_aa: CASSLAGVPTYEQYF; cdr3_nt: TGCGCCAGCAGCCTAGCGGGGGTCCCGACCTACGAGCAGTACTTC; clone_size: .; v_call: TRBV5-1; d_call: TRBD2; j_call: TRBJ2-7
cdr3_aa: CASSSGNYEQYF; cdr3_nt: TGTGCCAGCAGTAGCGGGAACTACGAGCAGTACTTC; clone_size: .; v_call: TRBV6-1; d_call: TRBD2; j_call: TRBJ2-7
cdr3_aa: CASSEERSGETQYF; cdr3_nt: TGTGCCAGCAGTGAAGAAAGGAGTGGGGAGACCCAGTACTTC; clone_size: .; v_call: TRBV2; d_call: .; j_call: TRBJ2-5
cdr3_aa: CASSYYESGVEQYF; cdr3_nt: TGTGCCAGCAGTTACTATGAATCAGGGGTGGAGCAGTACTTC; clone_size: few; v_call: TRBV6-5; d_call: .; j_call: TRBJ2-7
cdr3_aa: CASSLTDTQYF; cdr3_nt: TGTGCCAGCAGCTTAACAGATACGCAGTATTTT; clone_size: few; v_call: TRBV7-2; d_call: .; j_call: TRBJ2-3
cdr3_aa: CAISVSGSTDTQYF; cdr3_nt: TGTGCCATCAGTGTTTCGGGGAGCACAGATACGCAGTATTTT; clone_size: .; v_call: TRBV10-3; d_call: .; j_call: TRBJ2-3
cdr3_aa: CASSGFPNSNQPQHF; cdr3_nt: TGTGCCAGCAGTGGGTTCCCGAATAGCAATCAGCCCCAGCATTTT; clone_size: .; v_call: TRBV6-1; d_call: .; j_call: TRBJ1-5
cdr3_aa: CASSPRLAGDNEQFF; cdr3_nt: TGTGCCAGCTCACCGAGACTAGCGGGAGATAATGAGCAGTTCTTC; clone_size: .; v_call: TRBV18; d_call: TRBD2; j_call: TRBJ2-1
cdr3_aa: CASSQVGYTGELFF; cdr3_nt: TGCGCCAGCAGCCAAGTCGGGTACACCGGGGAGCTGTTTTTT; clone_size: .; v_call: TRBV4-1; d_call: .; j_call: TRBJ2-2
cdr3_aa: CAISESFSTSGSGNEQFF; cdr3_nt: TGTGCCATCAGTGAGTCGTTTTCGACTAGCGGGAGTGGGAATGAGCAGTTCTTC; clone_size: few; v_call: TRBV10-3; d_call: TRBD2; j_call: TRBJ2-1
cdr3_aa: CASSLLRTSSYNSPLHF; cdr3_nt: TGTGCCAGCAGTTTACTCAGGACGAGCTCCTATAATTCACCCCTCCACTTT; clone_size: .; v_call: TRBV28; d_call: .; j_call: TRBJ1-6
cdr3_aa: CAWSVKGISGELFF; cdr3_nt: TGTGCCTGGAGTGTAAAGGGAATCAGCGGGGAGCTGTTTTTT; clone_size: .; v_call: TRBV30; d_call: .; j_call: TRBJ2-2
cdr3_aa: CASSTRNEKLFF; cdr3_nt: TGTGCCAGTAGTACCCGTAATGAAAAACTGTTTTTT; clone_size: .; v_call: TRBV19; d_call: .; j_call: TRBJ1-4
cdr3_aa: CASSSGQGAYTEAFF; cdr3_nt: TGTGCCAGCAGCTCGGGACAGGGGGCATATACTGAAGCTTTCTTT; clone_size: few; v_call: TRBV5-4; d_call: TRBD1; j_call: TRBJ1-1
cdr3_aa: CASSNTANYGYTF; cdr3_nt: TGTGCCAGCAGTAACACAGCTAACTATGGCTACACCTTC; clone_size: .; v_call: TRBV6-1; d_call: .; j_call: TRBJ1-2
cdr3_aa: CASSQEWGDQPQHF; cdr3_nt: TGCGCCAGCAGCCAAGAGTGGGGGGATCAGCCCCAGCATTTT; clone_size: .; v_call: TRBV4-1; d_call: .; j_call: TRBJ1-5
cdr3_aa: CASSTMDTQYF; cdr3_nt: TGCGCCAGCAGCACAATGGATACGCAGTATTTT; clone_size: .; v_call: TRBV10-1; d_call: .; j_call: TRBJ2-3
cdr3_aa: CASSLGTATEQYF; cdr3_nt: TGTGCCAGCAGCTTGGGGACTGCCACCGAGCAGTACTTC; clone_size: .; v_call: TRBV7-9; d_call: .; j_call: TRBJ2-7
cdr3_aa: CASSPGRTNSPLHF; cdr3_nt: TGTGCCAGTAGTCCGGGGAGGACGAATTCACCCCTCCACTTT; clone_size: .; v_call: TRBV19; d_call: .; j_call: TRBJ1-6
cdr3_aa: CASSLFNREVQQFF; cdr3_nt: TGTGCCAGCAGCTTATTTAACAGGGAGGTGCAGCAGTTCTTC; clone_size: .; v_call: TRBV7-8; d_call: .; j_call: TRBJ2-1
cdr3_aa: CASSPTSGRAHEQYF; cdr3_nt: TGTGCCAGCAGCCCAACTAGCGGGAGGGCCCACGAGCAGTACTTC; clone_size: .; v_call: TRBV7-9; d_call: TRBD2; j_call: TRBJ2-7
cdr3_aa: CASSVAGTSIGETQYF; cdr3_nt: TGTGCCAGCAGCGTAGCTGGGACTAGTATCGGAGAGACCCAGTACTTC; clone_size: once; v_call: TRBV9; d_call: TRBD2; j_call: TRBJ2-5
cdr3_aa: CASGSRLTNYGYTF; cdr3_nt: TGTGCTAGTGGTTCCCGGCTAACTAACTATGGCTACACCTTC; clone_size: once; v_call: TRBV12-5; d_call: .; j_call: TRBJ1-2
cdr3_aa: CASSLTVGYTF; cdr3_nt: TGTGCCAGCAGCCTAACAGTTGGCTACACCTTC; clone_size: .; v_call: TRBV7-8; d_call: .; j_call: TRBJ1-2
cdr3_aa: CASSLRQGQPYEQYF; cdr3_nt: TGTGCCAGCAGCTTAAGACAAGGGCAGCCCTACGAGCAGTACTTC; clone_size: .; v_call: TRBV7-2; d_call: .; j_call: TRBJ2-7
cdr3_aa: CAISDPTGRNEQYF; cdr3_nt: TGTGCCATCAGTGACCCGACAGGTAGGAACGAGCAGTACTTC; clone_size: .; v_call: TRBV10-3; d_call: .; j_call: TRBJ2-7
cdr3_aa: CASSFRPNTEAFF; cdr3_nt: TGTGCCAGCAGCTTTCGCCCGAACACTGAAGCTTTCTTT; clone_size: .; v_call: TRBV7-9; d_call: .; j_call: TRBJ1-1
cdr3_aa: CASSIAIRTRLYNEQFF; cdr3_nt: TGTGCCAGTAGTATAGCAATAAGGACTAGGCTATACAATGAGCAGTTCTTC; clone_size: .; v_call: TRBV19; d_call: TRBD2; j_call: TRBJ2-1
cdr3_aa: CASIDLGDGPYEQYF; cdr3_nt: TGTGCCAGCATCGATCTAGGGGACGGCCCCTACGAGCAGTACTTC; clone_size: .; v_call: TRBV6-1; d_call: .; j_call: TRBJ2-7
cdr3_aa: CASSLAGGRSPLHF; cdr3_nt: TGTGCCAGCAGCTTAGCAGGGGGGAGGTCACCCCTCCACTTT; clone_size: .; v_call: TRBV7-6; d_call: .; j_call: TRBJ1-6
cdr3_aa: CASRAGTGNSPLHF; cdr3_nt: TGTGCCAGCAGGGCCGGGACAGGGAATTCACCCCTCCACTTT; clone_size: .; v_call: TRBV5-5; d_call: TRBD1; j_call: TRBJ1-6
cdr3_aa: CASSPGTINSYEQYF; cdr3_nt: TGTGCCAGCAGCCCCGGGACCATCAATAGCTACGAGCAGTACTTC; clone_size: .; v_call: TRBV6-5; d_call: .; j_call: TRBJ2-7
cdr3_aa: CASSSQPGPTDTQYF; cdr3_nt: TGTGCCAGCAGCTCACAACCGGGACCCACAGATACGCAGTATTTT; clone_size: .; v_call: TRBV7-8; d_call: .; j_call: TRBJ2-3
cdr3_aa: CASSTSSRGVTYEQYF; cdr3_nt: TGTGCCAGCAGCACTAGTAGTAGAGGGGTCACCTACGAGCAGTACTTC; clone_size: .; v_call: TRBV7-2; d_call: .; j_call: TRBJ2-7
cdr3_aa: CASSLEGDVTGELFF; cdr3_nt: TGTGCCAGCAGCTTAGAGGGGGACGTCACCGGGGAGCTGTTTTTT; clone_size: .; v_call: TRBV7-6; d_call: .; j_call: TRBJ2-2
cdr3_aa: CASSPRGGGGRTDTQYF; cdr3_nt: TGTGCCAGCTCACCCCGAGGCGGGGGGGGCCGCACAGATACGCAGTATTTT; clone_size: .; v_call: TRBV18; d_call: TRBD2; j_call: TRBJ2-3
cdr3_aa: CASSEGTGELFF; cdr3_nt: TGCGCCAGCAGCGAGGGCACCGGGGAGCTGTTTTTT; clone_size: .; v_call: TRBV4-3; d_call: .; j_call: TRBJ2-2
cdr3_aa: CSVSRGVRETQYF; cdr3_nt: TGCAGCGTTAGTAGGGGAGTGAGGGAGACCCAGTACTTC; clone_size: once; v_call: TRBV29-1; d_call: .; j_call: TRBJ2-5
cdr3_aa: CASSYSGVSPYEQYF; cdr3_nt: TGTGCCAGCAGTTACTCGGGAGTTTCTCCCTACGAGCAGTACTTC; clone_size: .; v_call: TRBV6-6; d_call: .; j_call: TRBJ2-7
cdr3_aa: CASSLVGRERNEQFF; cdr3_nt: TGCGCCAGCAGCTTGGTAGGACGCGAGAGGAATGAGCAGTTCTTC; clone_size: .; v_call: TRBV5-1; d_call: .; j_call: TRBJ2-1
cdr3_aa: CASSRYSGVVSYNEQFF; cdr3_nt: TGTGCCAGCAGCAGGTATAGCGGGGTAGTCTCCTACAATGAGCAGTTCTTC; clone_size: once; v_call: TRBV5-4; d_call: TRBD2; j_call: TRBJ2-1
cdr3_aa: CASSVDGQGGRSPLHF; cdr3_nt: TGTGCCAGCAGCGTAGATGGGCAAGGAGGAAGATCACCCCTCCACTTT; clone_size: .; v_call: TRBV9; d_call: .; j_call: TRBJ1-6
cdr3_aa: CASSEPIRYEQYF; cdr3_nt: TGTGCCAGCAGTGAACCCATCAGGTACGAGCAGTACTTC; clone_size: .; v_call: TRBV6-1; d_call: .; j_call: TRBJ2-7
cdr3_aa: CSASRSYEQYF; cdr3_nt: TGCAGCGCATCCCGTAGCTACGAGCAGTACTTC; clone_size: .; v_call: TRBV29-1; d_call: .; j_call: TRBJ2-7
cdr3_aa: CAWGQVDYEQYF; cdr3_nt: TGTGCCTGGGGACAGGTAGACTACGAGCAGTACTTC; clone_size: few; v_call: TRBV30; d_call: TRBD1; j_call: TRBJ2-7
cdr3_aa: CASSYSRGLSNQPQHF; cdr3_nt: TGTGCCAGCAGTTACTCCCGTGGTCTTAGCAATCAGCCCCAGCATTTT; clone_size: .; v_call: TRBV6-6; d_call: .; j_call: TRBJ1-5
cdr3_aa: CASSTRKPGFGEQFF; cdr3_nt: TGTGCCAGTAGTACTCGAAAACCAGGGTTTGGGGAGCAGTTCTTC; clone_size: .; v_call: TRBV19; d_call: .; j_call: TRBJ2-1
cdr3_aa: CASSSGRIQETQYF; cdr3_nt: TGCGCCAGCAGCTCCGGACGGATCCAAGAGACCCAGTACTTC; clone_size: .; v_call: TRBV5-1; d_call: .; j_call: TRBJ2-5
cdr3_aa: CASSQDGIGTSGGNYEQYF; cdr3_nt: TGCGCCAGCAGCCAAGATGGGATTGGGACTAGCGGGGGGAACTACGAGCAGTACTTC; clone_size: .; v_call: TRBV4-1; d_call: TRBD2; j_call: TRBJ2-7
cdr3_aa: CASSNSGRWDNEQFF; cdr3_nt: TGTGCCAGTAGTAATAGCGGGAGGTGGGACAATGAGCAGTTCTTC; clone_size: .; v_call: TRBV19; d_call: TRBD2; j_call: TRBJ2-1
cdr3_aa: CASSPTSRTGQPQHF; cdr3_nt: TGTGCCAGCAGCCCTACGTCCCGGACAGGGCAGCCCCAGCATTTT; clone_size: .; v_call: TRBV28; d_call: TRBD1; j_call: TRBJ1-5
cdr3_aa: CASSQGLRAGGNSPLHF; cdr3_nt: TGCGCCAGCAGCCAAGGCCTCCGGGCAGGGGGTAATTCACCCCTCCACTTT; clone_size: .; v_call: TRBV4-3; d_call: TRBD1; j_call: TRBJ1-6
cdr3_aa: CASSIPDRGNQPQHF; cdr3_nt: TGTGCCAGTAGTATACCGGACAGGGGCAATCAGCCCCAGCATTTT; clone_size: once; v_call: TRBV19; d_call: TRBD1; j_call: TRBJ1-5
cdr3_aa: CASSLTGFNYGYTF; cdr3_nt: TGTGCCAGCAGCTTGACAGGGTTTAACTATGGCTACACCTTC; clone_size: .; v_call: TRBV7-2; d_call: TRBD1; j_call: TRBJ1-2
cdr3_aa: CASSPGANEKLFF; cdr3_nt: TGTGCCAGCTCACCGGGCGCTAATGAAAAACTGTTTTTT; clone_size: .; v_call: TRBV18; d_call: .; j_call: TRBJ1-4
cdr3_aa: CASSLGKPSGYNEQFF; cdr3_nt: TGCGCCAGCAGCCTGGGGAAGCCTAGCGGCTACAATGAGCAGTTCTTC; clone_size: .; v_call: TRBV5-1; d_call: TRBD2; j_call: TRBJ2-1
cdr3_aa: CASSLDVGWDEQYF; cdr3_nt: TGTGCCAGCAGCTTAGATGTAGGGTGGGACGAGCAGTACTTC; clone_size: .; v_call: TRBV7-8; d_call: .; j_call: TRBJ2-7
cdr3_aa: CSARDSYEQYF; cdr3_nt: TGCAGTGCTAGAGACTCCTACGAGCAGTACTTC; clone_size: .; v_call: TRBV20-1; d_call: .; j_call: TRBJ2-7
cdr3_aa: CASSLAETRGAYEQYF; cdr3_nt: TGTGCCAGCAGCTTAGCGGAGACTAGGGGGGCCTACGAGCAGTACTTC; clone_size: .; v_call: TRBV7-2; d_call: .; j_call: TRBJ2-7